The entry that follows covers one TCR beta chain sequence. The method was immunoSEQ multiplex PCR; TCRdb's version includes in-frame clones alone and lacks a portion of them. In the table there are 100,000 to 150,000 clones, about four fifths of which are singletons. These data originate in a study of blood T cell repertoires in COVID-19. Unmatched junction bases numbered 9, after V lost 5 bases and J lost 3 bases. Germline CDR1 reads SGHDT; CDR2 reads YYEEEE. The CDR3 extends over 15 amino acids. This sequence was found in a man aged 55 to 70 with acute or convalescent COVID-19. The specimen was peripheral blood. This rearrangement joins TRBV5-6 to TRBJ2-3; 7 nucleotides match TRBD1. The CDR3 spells CASREGGSRTDTQYF. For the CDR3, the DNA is TGTGCCAGCAGGGAAGGGGGCTCAAGAACAGATACGCAGTATTTT.